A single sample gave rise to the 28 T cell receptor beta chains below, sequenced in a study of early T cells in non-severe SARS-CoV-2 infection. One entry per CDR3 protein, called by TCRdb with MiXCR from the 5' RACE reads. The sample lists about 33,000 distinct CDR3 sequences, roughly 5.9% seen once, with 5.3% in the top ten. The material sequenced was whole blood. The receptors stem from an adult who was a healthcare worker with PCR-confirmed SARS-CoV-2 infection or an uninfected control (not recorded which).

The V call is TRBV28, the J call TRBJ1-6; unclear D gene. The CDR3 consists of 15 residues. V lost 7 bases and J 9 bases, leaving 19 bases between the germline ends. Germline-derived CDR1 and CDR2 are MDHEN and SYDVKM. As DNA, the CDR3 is TGTGCCAGCACCCTACCCGGAGGCGGCGGTTCACCCCTCCACTTT. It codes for CASTLPGGGGSPLHF.

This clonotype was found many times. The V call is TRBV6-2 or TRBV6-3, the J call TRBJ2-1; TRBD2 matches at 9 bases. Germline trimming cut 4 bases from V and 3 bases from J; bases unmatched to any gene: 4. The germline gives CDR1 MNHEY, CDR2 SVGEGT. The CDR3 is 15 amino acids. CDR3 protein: CASSSSGKRYNEQFF. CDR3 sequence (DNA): TGTGCCAGCAGTTCTAGCGGGAAGCGCTACAATGAGCAGTTCTTC.

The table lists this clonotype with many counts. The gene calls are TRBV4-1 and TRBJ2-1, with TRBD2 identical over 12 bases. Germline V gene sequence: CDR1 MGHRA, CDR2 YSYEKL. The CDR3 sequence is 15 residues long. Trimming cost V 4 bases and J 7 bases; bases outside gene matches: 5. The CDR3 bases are TGCGCCAGCAGCCCTAGCGGGAGGGGAAGGAATGAGCAGTTCTTC. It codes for CASSPSGRGRNEQFF.

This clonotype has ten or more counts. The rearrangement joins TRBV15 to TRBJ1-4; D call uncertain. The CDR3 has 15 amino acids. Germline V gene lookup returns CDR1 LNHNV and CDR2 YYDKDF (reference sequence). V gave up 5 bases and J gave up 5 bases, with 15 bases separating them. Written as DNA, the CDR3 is TGTGCCACCAGCCTCACCCTCGGGCACAATGAAAAACTGTTTTTT. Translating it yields CATSLTLGHNEKLFF.

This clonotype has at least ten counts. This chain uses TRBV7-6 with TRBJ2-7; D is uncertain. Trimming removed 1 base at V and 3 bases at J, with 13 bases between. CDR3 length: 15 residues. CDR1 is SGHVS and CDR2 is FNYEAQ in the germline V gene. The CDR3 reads CASSLVHGGIYEQYV. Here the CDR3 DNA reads TGTGCCAGCAGCTTAGTTCATGGCGGAATCTACGAGCAGTACGTC.

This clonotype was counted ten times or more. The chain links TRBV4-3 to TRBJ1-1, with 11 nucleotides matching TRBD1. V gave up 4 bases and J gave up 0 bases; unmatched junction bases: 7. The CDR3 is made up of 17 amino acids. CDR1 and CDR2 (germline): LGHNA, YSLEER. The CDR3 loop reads CASSLFGTGGLNTEAFF. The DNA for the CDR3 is TGCGCCAGCAGCCTGTTTGGGACAGGGGGTCTGAACACTGAAGCTTTCTTT.

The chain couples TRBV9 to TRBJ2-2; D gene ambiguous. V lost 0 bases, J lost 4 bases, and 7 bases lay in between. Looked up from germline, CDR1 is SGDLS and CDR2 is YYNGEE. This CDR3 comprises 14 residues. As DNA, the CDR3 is TGTGCCAGCAGCGTAGCTACGGCCACCGGGGAGCTGTTTTTT. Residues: CASSVATATGELFF.

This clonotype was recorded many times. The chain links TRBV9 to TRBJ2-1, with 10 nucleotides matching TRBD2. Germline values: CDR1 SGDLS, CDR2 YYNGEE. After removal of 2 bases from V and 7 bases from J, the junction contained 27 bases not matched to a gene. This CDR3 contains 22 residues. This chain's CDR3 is CASSVGFRAPATSGPLQNEQFF. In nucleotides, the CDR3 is TGTGCCAGCAGCGTGGGGTTTCGGGCCCCCGCGACTAGCGGGCCCCTCCAAAATGAGCAGTTCTTC.

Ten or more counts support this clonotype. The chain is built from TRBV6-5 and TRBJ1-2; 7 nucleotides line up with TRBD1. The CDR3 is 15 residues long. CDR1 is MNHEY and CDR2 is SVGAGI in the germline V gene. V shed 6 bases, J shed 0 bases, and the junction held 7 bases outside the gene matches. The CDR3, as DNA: TGTGCCAGCAGGAGGGGGGACAGCGCTAACTATGGCTACACCTTC. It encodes CASRRGDSANYGYTF.

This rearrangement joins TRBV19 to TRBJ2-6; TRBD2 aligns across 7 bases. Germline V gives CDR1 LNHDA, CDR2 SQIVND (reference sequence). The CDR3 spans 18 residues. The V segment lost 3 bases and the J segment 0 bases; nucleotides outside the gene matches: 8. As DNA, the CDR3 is TGTGCCAGTAGTATCAGGATAGCGGGCCTCTCTGGGGCCAACGTCCTGACTTTC. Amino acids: CASSIRIAGLSGANVLTF.

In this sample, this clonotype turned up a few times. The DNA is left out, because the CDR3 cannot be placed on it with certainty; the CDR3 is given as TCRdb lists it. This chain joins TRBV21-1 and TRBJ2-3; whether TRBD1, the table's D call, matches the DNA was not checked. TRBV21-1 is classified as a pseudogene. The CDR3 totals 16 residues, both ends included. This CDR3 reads CASSRWGSGSTDTQYF.

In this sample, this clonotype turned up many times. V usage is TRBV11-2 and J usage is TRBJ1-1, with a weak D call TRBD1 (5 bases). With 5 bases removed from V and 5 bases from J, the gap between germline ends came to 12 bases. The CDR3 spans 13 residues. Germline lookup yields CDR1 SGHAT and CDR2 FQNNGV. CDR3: CASSPVRGTEAFF. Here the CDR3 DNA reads TGTGCCAGCAGCCCCGTCCGGGGGACTGAAGCTTTCTTT.

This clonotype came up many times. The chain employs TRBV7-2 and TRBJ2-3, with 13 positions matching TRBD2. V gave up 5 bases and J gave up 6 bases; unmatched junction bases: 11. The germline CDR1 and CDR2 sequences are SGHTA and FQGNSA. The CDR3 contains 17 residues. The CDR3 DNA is TGTGCCAGCAGCCCTAGACTAGCGGGAGGTTTAAGGGATACGCAGTATTTT. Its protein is CASSPRLAGGLRDTQYF.

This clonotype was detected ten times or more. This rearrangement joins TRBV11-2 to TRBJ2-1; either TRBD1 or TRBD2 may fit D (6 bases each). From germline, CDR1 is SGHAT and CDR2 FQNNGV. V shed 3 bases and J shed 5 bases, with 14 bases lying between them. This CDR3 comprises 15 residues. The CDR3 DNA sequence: TGTGCCAGCAGCTTCATGGGGGGCGAAGACAATGAGCAGTTCTTC. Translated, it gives CASSFMGGEDNEQFF.

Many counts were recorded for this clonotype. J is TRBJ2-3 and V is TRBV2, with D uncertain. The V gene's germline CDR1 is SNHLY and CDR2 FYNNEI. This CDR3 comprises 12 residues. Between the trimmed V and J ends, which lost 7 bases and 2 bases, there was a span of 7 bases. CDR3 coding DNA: TGTGCCAGCACCCGCTACACAGATACGCAGTATTTT. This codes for CASTRYTDTQYF. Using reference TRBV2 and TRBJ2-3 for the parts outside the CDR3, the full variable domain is EPEVTQTPSHQVTQMGQEVILRCVPISNHLYFYWYRQILGQKVEFLVSFYNNEISEKSEIFDDQFSVERPDGSNFTLKIRSTKLEDSAMYFCASTRYTDTQYFGPGTRLTVL.

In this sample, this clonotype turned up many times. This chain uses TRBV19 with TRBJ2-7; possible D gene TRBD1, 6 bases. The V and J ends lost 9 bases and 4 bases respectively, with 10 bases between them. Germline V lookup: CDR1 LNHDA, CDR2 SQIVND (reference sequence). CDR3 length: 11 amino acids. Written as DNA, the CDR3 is TGTGCCAGCCCAGGGGAGTACGAGCAGTACGTC. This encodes CASPGEYEQYV.

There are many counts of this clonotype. CDR3 bases: TGTGCCAGCACCTCTCAAACAGGGGGTAGAGCCAAAAACATTCAGTACTTC. This sequence encodes CASTSQTGGRAKNIQYF. This rearrangement joins TRBV6-5 to TRBJ2-4; 8 positions agree with TRBD1. This CDR3 contains 17 residues. The V segment lost 7 bases and the J segment 0 bases; nucleotides outside the gene matches: 11. Germline-derived CDR1 and CDR2 are MNHEY and SVGAGI.

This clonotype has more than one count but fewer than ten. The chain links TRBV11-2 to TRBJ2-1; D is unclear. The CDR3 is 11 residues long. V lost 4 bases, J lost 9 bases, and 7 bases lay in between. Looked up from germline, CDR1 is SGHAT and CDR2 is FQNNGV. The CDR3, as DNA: TGTGCCAGCAGCTCGACTGGTGAGCAGTTCTTC. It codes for CASSSTGEQFF.

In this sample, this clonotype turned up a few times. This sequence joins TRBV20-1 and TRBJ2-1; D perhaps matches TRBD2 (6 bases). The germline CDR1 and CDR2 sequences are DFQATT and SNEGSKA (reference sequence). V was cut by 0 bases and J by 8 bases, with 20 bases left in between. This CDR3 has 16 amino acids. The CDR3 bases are TGCAGTGCTAGAGATGTGGGACTCCCCACAGGCGATGAGCAGTTCTTC. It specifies CSARDVGLPTGDEQFF.

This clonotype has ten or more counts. The CDR3 is CASSRGLAGLSSYNEQFF. In nucleotides, the CDR3 is TGCGCCAGCAGCAGGGGACTAGCGGGACTGAGCTCCTACAATGAGCAGTTCTTC. J is TRBJ2-1 and V is TRBV5-1; 13 nucleotides match TRBD2. V dropped 4 bases and J dropped 0; count of bases not matched to a gene: 7. The CDR3 contains 18 residues. Germline CDR1 is SGHRS and CDR2 is YFSETQ.

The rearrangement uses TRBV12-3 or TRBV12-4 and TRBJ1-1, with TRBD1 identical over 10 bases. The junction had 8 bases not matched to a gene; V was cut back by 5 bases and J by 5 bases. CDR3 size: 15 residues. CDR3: CASSQSAGQGTEAFF. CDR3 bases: TGTGCCAGCAGTCAAAGCGCGGGACAGGGGACTGAAGCTTTCTTT.

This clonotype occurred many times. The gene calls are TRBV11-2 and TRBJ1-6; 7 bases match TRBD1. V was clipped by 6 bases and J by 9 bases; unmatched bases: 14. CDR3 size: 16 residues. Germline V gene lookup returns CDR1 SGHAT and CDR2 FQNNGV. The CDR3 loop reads CASRVGTANSGSPLHF. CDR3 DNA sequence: TGTGCCAGCAGAGTAGGGACAGCCAATTCTGGTTCACCCCTCCACTTT.

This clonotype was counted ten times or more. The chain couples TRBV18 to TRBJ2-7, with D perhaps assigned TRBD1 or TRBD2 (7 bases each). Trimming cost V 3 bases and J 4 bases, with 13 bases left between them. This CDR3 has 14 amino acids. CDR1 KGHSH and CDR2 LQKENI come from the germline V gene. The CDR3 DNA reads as TGTGCCAGCTCACCTGGCAGGGGGGGTTACGAGCAGTACGTC. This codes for CASSPGRGGYEQYV.

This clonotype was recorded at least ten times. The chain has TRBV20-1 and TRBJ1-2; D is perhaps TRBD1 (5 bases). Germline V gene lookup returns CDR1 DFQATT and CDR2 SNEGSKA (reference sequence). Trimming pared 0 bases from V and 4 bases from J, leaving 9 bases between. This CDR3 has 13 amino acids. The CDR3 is CSARDRGPYGYTF. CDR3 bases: TGCAGTGCTAGAGATAGGGGACCCTATGGCTACACCTTC.

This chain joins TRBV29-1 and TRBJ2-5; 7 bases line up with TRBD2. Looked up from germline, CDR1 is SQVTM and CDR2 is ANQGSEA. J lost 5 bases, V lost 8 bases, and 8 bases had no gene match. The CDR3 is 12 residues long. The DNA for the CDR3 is TGCAGCTCGTCGGCGGGAGCGGAGACCCAGTACTTC. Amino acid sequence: CSSSAGAETQYF.

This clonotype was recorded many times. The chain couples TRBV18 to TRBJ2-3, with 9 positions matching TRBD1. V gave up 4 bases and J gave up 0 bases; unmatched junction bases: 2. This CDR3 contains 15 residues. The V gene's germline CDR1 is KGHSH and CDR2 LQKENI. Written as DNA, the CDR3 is TGTGCCAGCTCACAGGGACAGGGCAGCACAGATACGCAGTATTTT. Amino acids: CASSQGQGSTDTQYF.

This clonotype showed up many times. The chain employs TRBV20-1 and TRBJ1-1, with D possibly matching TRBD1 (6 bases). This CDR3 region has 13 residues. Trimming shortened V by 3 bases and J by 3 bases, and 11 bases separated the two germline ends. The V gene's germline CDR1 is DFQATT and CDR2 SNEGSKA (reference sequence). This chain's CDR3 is CSASKGGDTEAFF. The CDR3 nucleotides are TGCAGTGCTAGCAAGGGGGGGGACACTGAAGCTTTCTTT.

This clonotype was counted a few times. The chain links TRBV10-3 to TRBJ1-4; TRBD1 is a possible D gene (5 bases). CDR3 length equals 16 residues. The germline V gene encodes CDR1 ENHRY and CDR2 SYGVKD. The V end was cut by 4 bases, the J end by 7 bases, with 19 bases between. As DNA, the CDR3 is TGTGCCATCAGTGTTCAACCGCGGGGCGTCGGTGAAAAACTGTTTTTT. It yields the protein CAISVQPRGVGEKLFF.